This TCR beta chain was captured by sequencing in a study of blood T cell repertoires in COVID-19. This CDR3 contains 14 residues. Germline V gene lookup returns CDR1 SGHTS and CDR2 YDEGEE. V lost 4 bases and J lost 3, with 13 bases in between. Sequencing used immunoSEQ multiplex PCR; TCRdb keeps in-frame clones, though not all of them. The sample shows about 80,000 clones, approximately 82% of them seen only once. The source of this sequence is a woman in her 70s with acute or convalescent COVID-19. V is TRBV5-8 and J is TRBJ1-1; tentative D call: TRBD1 (5 bases). Specimen: peripheral blood. CDR3 sequence (DNA): TGTGCCAGCAGCCTTGCTGACAGAGACACTGAAGCTTTCTTT. This translates into CASSLADRDTEAFF.